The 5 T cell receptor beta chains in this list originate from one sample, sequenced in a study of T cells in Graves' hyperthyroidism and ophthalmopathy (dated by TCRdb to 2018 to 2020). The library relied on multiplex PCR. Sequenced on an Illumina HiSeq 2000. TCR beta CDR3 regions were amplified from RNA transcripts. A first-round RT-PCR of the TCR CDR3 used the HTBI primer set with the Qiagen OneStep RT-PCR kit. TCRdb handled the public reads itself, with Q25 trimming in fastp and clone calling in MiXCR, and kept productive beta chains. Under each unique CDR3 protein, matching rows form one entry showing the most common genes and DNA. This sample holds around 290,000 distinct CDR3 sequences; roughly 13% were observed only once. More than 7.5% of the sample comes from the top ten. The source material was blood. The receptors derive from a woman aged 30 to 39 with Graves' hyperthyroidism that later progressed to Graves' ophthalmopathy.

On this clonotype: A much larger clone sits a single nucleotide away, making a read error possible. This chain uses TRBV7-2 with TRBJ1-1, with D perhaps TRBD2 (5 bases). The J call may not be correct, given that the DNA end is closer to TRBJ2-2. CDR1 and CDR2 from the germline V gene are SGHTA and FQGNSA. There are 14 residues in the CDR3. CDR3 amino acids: CASSLQRVNGKLFF. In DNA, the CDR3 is TGTGCCAGCAGCCTACAGCGAGTTAACGGGAAGCTGTTTTTT.

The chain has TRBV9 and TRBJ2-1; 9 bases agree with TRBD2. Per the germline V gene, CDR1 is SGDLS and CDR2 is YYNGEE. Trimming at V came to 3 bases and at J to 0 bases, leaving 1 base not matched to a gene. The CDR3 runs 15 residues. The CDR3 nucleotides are TGTGCCAGCAGCGCTAGCGGGACCTCCTACAATGAGCAGTTCTTC. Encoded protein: CASSASGTSYNEQFF.

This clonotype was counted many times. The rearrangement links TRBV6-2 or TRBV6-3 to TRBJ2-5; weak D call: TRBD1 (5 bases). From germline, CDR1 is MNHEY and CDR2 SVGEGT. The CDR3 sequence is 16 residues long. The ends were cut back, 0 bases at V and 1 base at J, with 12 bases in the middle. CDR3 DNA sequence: TGTGCCAGCAGTTACTCTCCAAGACAGTCCCAAGAGACCCAGTACTTC. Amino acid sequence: CASSYSPRQSQETQYF.

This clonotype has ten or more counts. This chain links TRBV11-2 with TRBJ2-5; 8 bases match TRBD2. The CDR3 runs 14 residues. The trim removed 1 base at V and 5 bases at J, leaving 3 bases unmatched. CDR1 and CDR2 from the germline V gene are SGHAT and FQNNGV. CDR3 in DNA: TGTGCCAGCAGCTTAGTCGGGGGGGCGGAGACCCAGTACTTC. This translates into CASSLVGGAETQYF.

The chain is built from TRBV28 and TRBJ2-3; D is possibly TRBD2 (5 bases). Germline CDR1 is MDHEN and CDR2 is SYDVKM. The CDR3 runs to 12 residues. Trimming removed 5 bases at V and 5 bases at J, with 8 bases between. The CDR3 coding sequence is TGTGCCAGCAGTGGCGGAGGAGATACGCAGTATTTT. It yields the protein CASSGGGDTQYF.